These 14 T cell receptor beta chains came from one sample sequenced in a study of cytomegalovirus exposure and HLA in healthy donors. PCR employed 60 Vbeta and 13 Jbeta primers. Sequencing was performed with immunoSEQ multiplex PCR; in TCRdb, only in-frame clones are kept and a portion is missing. This table holds roughly 190,000 clones, about 87% found once. The sample comprised PBMCs. These TCRs come from a woman between 18 and 29 years old in good health and CMV-seronegative.

V and J are TRBV5-4 and TRBJ2-7; 8 positions match TRBD1. Germline V CDR1 and CDR2: SGHNT, YYREEE (reference sequence). Trimming cost V 4 bases and J 0 bases; bases outside gene matches: 6. This CDR3 region has 15 residues. CDR3 DNA sequence: TGTGCCAGCAGCCTCAGGGGGCTGAGCTCCTACGAGCAGTACTTC. Translating it yields CASSLRGLSSYEQYF.

Notes on this clone: Other DNA sequences in the same sample also yield this CDR3. The chain combines TRBV2 with TRBJ2-5, with 14 nucleotides matching TRBD2. Germline CDR1 and CDR2: SNHLY and FYNNEI. CDR3 size: 15 residues. V dropped 6 bases and J dropped 7; count of bases not matched to a gene: 7. CDR3 DNA: TGTGCCAGCAGCGGGACTAGCGGGGGTTCGGGGACCCAGTACTTC. This encodes CASSGTSGGSGTQYF.

The rearrangement links TRBV4-1 to TRBJ1-2; D remains unclear. V lost 1 base and J 3 bases, leaving 3 bases between the germline ends. The CDR3 sequence is 12 residues long. Germline V gene lookup returns CDR1 MGHRA and CDR2 YSYEKL. CDR3 DNA: TGCGCCAGCAGCCAAGCTGACTATGGCTACACCTTC. Amino acids: CASSQADYGYTF.

The chain links TRBV21-1 to TRBJ1-4. TRBV21-1 counts as a pseudogene. The CDR3 totals 14 residues. The CDR3 sequence is CASSPKRDNEKLFF. The CDR3, as DNA: TGTGCCAGCAGCCCTAAGCGGGATAATGAAAAACTGTTTTTT.

Comment on this clone: A far larger clone is one nucleotide away, so this likely arose from a read error. The identical CDR3 is also encoded by other nucleotide sequences in the sample. J is TRBJ2-1 and V is TRBV27; a possible D gene is TRBD2 (7 bases). Germline values: CDR1 MNHEY, CDR2 SMNVEV (reference sequence). The CDR3 totals 17 residues. In nucleotides, the CDR3 is TGTGCCAGTAGTTTATGGTCGGGGGGCAAAAAGTACAATGAGCAGTTCTTC. This encodes CASSLWSGGKKYNEQFF.

This clone was seen a few times. CDR3 in amino acids: CASSEFGTANYGYTF. The CDR3 DNA follows: TGTGCCAGCAGTGAATTCGGGACAGCTAACTATGGCTACACCTTC. The genes are TRBV2 and TRBJ1-2, with TRBD1 matching 7 bases. There are 15 residues in the CDR3. V lost 2 bases to trimming and J lost 0 bases; unmatched junction nucleotides: 3. Germline V gene sequence: CDR1 SNHLY, CDR2 FYNNEI.

CDR3 amino acids: CASSPGQGPRHEQYF. DNA of the CDR3: TGTGCCAGCAGCCCAGGACAGGGGCCCCGCCACGAGCAGTACTTC. The chain has TRBV5-5 and TRBJ2-7, with 9 bases that match TRBD1. The CDR3 has 15 amino acids. From germline, CDR1 is SGHKS and CDR2 YYEKEE (reference sequence). V was pared by 4 bases and J by 5 bases, with 10 bases of the junction left unmatched.

The V call is TRBV7-6, the J call TRBJ1-4; the match to TRBD1 covers 12 bases. Germline CDR1 SGHVS, CDR2 FNYEAQ. This CDR3 has 15 amino acids. Losses at the gene ends were 5 bases for V and 8 bases for J; bases not matched to a gene: 6. The CDR3 loop is CASSTGDRGHEKLFF. The CDR3 coding sequence is TGTGCCAGCAGCACCGGGGACAGGGGGCACGAAAAACTGTTTTTT.

The chain uses TRBV5-1 and TRBJ2-2, with TRBD2 matching 10 bases. J gave up 7 bases and V 5 bases, and 8 bases lay outside the gene matches. Per germline, CDR1 SGHRS and CDR2 YFSETQ. The CDR3 is 15 amino acids. The CDR3 loop is CASSWGLAGDGELFF. The CDR3 DNA follows: TGCGCCAGCAGTTGGGGCCTAGCGGGAGACGGGGAGCTGTTTTTT.

The chain recombines TRBV18 with TRBJ1-4; D might be TRBD1 (5 bases). Trimming left V 5 bases short and J 7 bases short, with 20 bases between. The CDR3 is made up of 16 amino acids. CDR1 is KGHSH and CDR2 is LQKENI in the germline V gene. CDR3 coding DNA: TGTGCCAGCTCAGGGGCCGACGACTCCCTTTTTGAAAAACTGTTTTTT. Translation: CASSGADDSLFEKLFF.

This chain uses TRBV6-5 with TRBJ1-5; 8 nucleotides line up with TRBD1. V dropped 5 bases and J dropped 0; count of bases not matched to a gene: 3. CDR1 is MNHEY, CDR2 SVGAGI, per germline. This CDR3 has 15 residues. CDR3 bases: TGTGCCAGCAGTCCGACAGGGGATAGCAATCAGCCCCAGCATTTT. This gives the protein CASSPTGDSNQPQHF.

A single count supports this clone. The V call is TRBV9, the J call TRBJ2-2, with a weak D call TRBD2 (6 bases). Trimming stripped 0 bases from V and 3 bases from J, with 9 bases between. Germline-derived CDR1 and CDR2 are SGDLS and YYNGEE. The CDR3 is made up of 15 amino acids. CDR3 bases: TGTGCCAGCAGCGTAGGGGGGGTCTACACCGGGGAGCTGTTTTTT. Protein sequence: CASSVGGVYTGELFF.

V and J are TRBV15 and TRBJ1-5, with TRBD1 as a possible D gene (5 bases). V gave up 4 bases and J gave up 9 bases, with 10 bases separating them. CDR1 LNHNV and CDR2 YYDKDF come from the germline V gene (reference sequence). This CDR3 is built from 12 residues. The CDR3 sequence: CATSTSGGPQHF. The DNA of the CDR3 is TGTGCCACCAGCACTTCCGGGGGGCCCCAGCATTTT.

The chain couples TRBV18 to TRBJ1-3; 11 bases are a match to TRBD1. The germline CDR1 and CDR2 sequences are KGHSH and LQKENI. CDR3 length equals 17 residues. V shed 4 bases and J 1 base; nucleotides not matched to a gene: 6. In nucleotides, the CDR3 is TGTGCCAGCTCACTACGGACAGGGGGCCTTTCTGGAAACACCATATATTTT. The encoded protein is CASSLRTGGLSGNTIYF.